Shown below are 25 T cell receptor beta chains from a single sample sequenced in a study of cytomegalovirus exposure and HLA in healthy donors (dated by TCRdb to 2016 to 2017). Receptors were amplified or captured by the immunoSEQ multiplex PCR assay. For the multiplex PCR, a mixture combining 60 forward primers for TCR Vbeta segments and 13 reverse primers for TCR Jbeta segments was used. Entries here come from immuneACCESS through TCRdb and include only in-frame sequences with V and J called. Some clones fail to appear in such tables; in the studies checked, an unresolved V gene covers under half of the shortfall, and the cause of the remainder is unknown. The table kept for this sample lists approximately 140,000 clones. The ten largest account for 2.2% of the sample. Sequencing was done on a sample of PBMCs. These receptors were collected from a woman in her late teens or twenties in good health and CMV-seronegative.

The rearrangement links TRBV7-9 to TRBJ1-1; D unresolved. This CDR3 comprises 15 residues. Trimming took 7 bases from V and 6 from J, leaving 21 bases between them. Germline V gene sequence: CDR1 SEHNR, CDR2 FQNEAQ (reference sequence). CDR3 bases: TGTGCCAGCACCCCATGGGAGGGAGGATTAGCTGAAGCTTTCTTT. Its protein product is CASTPWEGGLAEAFF.

The V gene is TRBV5-4, the J gene TRBJ2-7, with D perhaps matching TRBD2 (5 bases). CDR1 SGHNT and CDR2 YYREEE come from the germline V gene (reference sequence). CDR3 length: 14 amino acids. Trimming took 2 bases from V and 2 from J, leaving 11 bases between them. The chain's CDR3 is CASSFSRGTYEQYF. The CDR3 bases are TGTGCCAGCAGCTTTTCGAGAGGGACCTACGAGCAGTACTTC.

The V and J genes are TRBV7-9 and TRBJ1-1, with no clear D. Germline values: CDR1 SEHNR, CDR2 FQNEAQ (reference sequence). The CDR3 has 12 residues. V lost 4 bases and J lost 5, with 8 bases in between. The CDR3 nucleotides read TGTGCCAGCAGCTCGAGGGAGACTGAAGCTTTCTTT. Translating gives CASSSRETEAFF.

The chain combines TRBV6-1 with TRBJ1-5; weak D call: TRBD1 (6 bases). Germline V gives CDR1 MNHNS, CDR2 SASEGT. CDR3 size: 15 residues. V was shortened by 2 bases and J by 5 bases, with 13 bases between the two germline ends. As DNA, the CDR3 is TGTGCCAGCAGTGAATCTGGGGGGGGCGATCAGCCCCAGCATTTT. Translating gives CASSESGGGDQPQHF.

The chain is built from TRBV19 and TRBJ1-2; no definite D call. This CDR3 region has 15 residues. Germline V gene data show CDR1 as LNHDA and CDR2 as SQIVND (reference sequence). V was clipped by 2 bases and J by 4 bases, with 14 bases between them. CDR3 DNA: TGTGCCAGTAGTATAAAAAGTGACCGACTCTATGGCTACACCTTC. This encodes CASSIKSDRLYGYTF.

The chain links TRBV5-1 to TRBJ2-7; 15 bases are a match to TRBD2. Per the germline V gene, CDR1 is SGHRS and CDR2 is YFSETQ. The CDR3 consists of 17 residues. The CDR3, as DNA: TGCGCCGGCAGCTTGGCCGGGACTAGCGGGGGGTCGCGCGAGCAGTACGTC. Translating it yields CAGSLAGTSGGSREQYV.

The rearrangement uses TRBV7-9 and TRBJ2-3, with TRBD2 identical over 10 bases. Germline assignment: CDR1 SEHNR and CDR2 FQNEAQ (reference sequence). J lost 1 base, V lost 4 bases, and 5 bases had no gene match. CDR3 length equals 16 residues. Written as DNA, the CDR3 is TGTGCCAGCAGCTCCCTAGCGGGGGAGGGCACAGATACGCAGTATTTT. Residues: CASSSLAGEGTDTQYF.

The V and J genes are TRBV7-8 and TRBJ2-1; unclear D gene. In germline, CDR1 is SGHVS, CDR2 FQNEAQ. V lost 2 bases and J lost 9, with 20 bases in between. This CDR3 contains 16 residues. CDR3 region: CASSLWVDRKGGEQFF. CDR3 coding DNA: TGTGCCAGCAGCTTATGGGTGGATAGGAAAGGCGGTGAGCAGTTCTTC.

The J gene is TRBJ1-5, the V gene TRBV7-2, with D hard to call. The CDR3 is made up of 15 amino acids. Trimming removed 5 bases at V and 4 bases at J, with 15 bases between. From germline, CDR1 is SGHTA and CDR2 FQGNSA. The DNA for the CDR3 is TGTGCCAGCAGCATCCGCGCAGGAGGGAATCAGCCCCAGCATTTT. Protein product: CASSIRAGGNQPQHF.

CDR3 residues: CATSRESLAVRDRYEQYF. CDR3 DNA sequence: TGTGCCACCAGCAGGGAAAGTCTCGCGGTCCGAGATCGCTACGAGCAGTACTTC. J is TRBJ2-7 and V is TRBV15; D gene uncertain. Germline V CDR1 and CDR2: LNHNV, YYDKDF (reference sequence). V was cut by 3 bases and J by 3 bases, with 24 bases left in between. This CDR3 is 18 amino acids long. The entire variable domain, with the rest obtained from reference TRBV15 and TRBJ2-7, is as follows: DAMVIQNPRYQVTQFGKPVTLSCSQTLNHNVMYWYQQKSSQAPKLLFHYYDKDFNNEADTPDNFQSRRPNTSFCFLDIRSPGLGDTAMYLCATSRESLAVRDRYEQYFGPGTRLTVT.

The rearrangement uses TRBV12-2 and TRBJ1-3; the tabulated D call, TRBD1, remains unverified against the DNA. TRBV12-2 is noted as a pseudogene. The CDR3 is 16 amino acids. The CDR3 DNA is TGTGCAAGTCGCTTAGAGGTTTTGGCAGGAGGAAACACCATATATTTT. Its protein is CASRLEVLAGGNTIYF.

The chain couples TRBV5-1 to TRBJ2-1, with 8 positions matching TRBD2. The V and J ends lost 0 bases and 5 bases, in that order; junction bases with no gene match: 7. The CDR3 is 16 residues long. Germline CDR1 and CDR2: SGHRS and YFSETQ. CDR3: CASSLGLARSNNEQFF. CDR3 coding DNA: TGCGCCAGCAGCTTGGGACTAGCGAGGTCGAACAATGAGCAGTTCTTC. The variable domain in full, with the rest retrieved from reference TRBV5-1 and TRBJ2-1, is KAGVTQTPRYLIKTRGQQVTLSCSPISGHRSVSWYQQTPGQGLQFLFEYFSETQRNKGNFPGRFSGRQFSNSRSEMNVSTLELGDSALYLCASSLGLARSNNEQFFGPGTRLTVL.

CDR3 loop: CASSLAGQGEQPQHF. CDR3 in DNA: TGCGCCAGCAGCTTGGCCGGACAGGGAGAACAGCCCCAGCATTTT. This chain links TRBV5-1 with TRBJ1-5; the match to TRBD1 covers 8 bases. Looked up from germline, CDR1 is SGHRS and CDR2 is YFSETQ. The junction had 6 bases not matched to a gene; V was cut back by 0 bases and J by 7 bases. The length of the CDR3 is 15 residues.

This chain links TRBV5-4 with TRBJ2-3; the D gene is possibly TRBD1 (6 bases). CDR3 size: 15 residues. Trimming took off 3 bases at V and 3 bases at J, with 14 bases between the two ends. CDR1 and CDR2 from the germline V gene are SGHNT and YYREEE (reference sequence). In nucleotides, the CDR3 is TGTGCCAGCAGCTCGGACCGGGACACAACAGATACGCAGTATTTT. It is translated as CASSSDRDTTDTQYF.

V usage is TRBV19 and J usage is TRBJ1-1; D call uncertain. Deletions cut 6 bases from V and 5 bases from J, with 16 bases between. Germline V gene lookup returns CDR1 LNHDA and CDR2 SQIVND (reference sequence). The CDR3 runs to 14 residues. In nucleotides, the CDR3 is TGTGCCAGTAGCTACTCATCCCGAGGTACTGAAGCTTTCTTT. The encoded protein is CASSYSSRGTEAFF.

The V call is TRBV7-3, the J call TRBJ1-2, with D possibly being TRBD1 (5 bases). Germline V gene data show CDR1 as SGHTA and CDR2 as FQGTGA. The length of the CDR3 is 13 residues. Between the trimmed V and J ends, which lost 2 bases and 8 bases, there was a span of 12 bases. The CDR3 sequence is CASSLGQGGGYTF. CDR3 in DNA: TGTGCCAGCAGCTTAGGGCAGGGTGGCGGCTACACCTTC. Full variable domain (rest looked up from reference TRBV7-3 and TRBJ1-2): GAGVSQTPSNKVTEKGKYVELRCDPISGHTALYWYRQSLGQGPEFLIYFQGTGAADDSGLPNDRFFAVRPEGSVSTLKIQRTERGDSAVYLCASSLGQGGGYTFGSGTRLTVV.

The chain is built from TRBV10-1 and TRBJ1-1; 10 bases line up with TRBD1. V lost 6 bases to trimming and J lost 5 bases; unmatched junction nucleotides: 3. This CDR3 contains 13 residues. Germline CDR1 is WNHNN and CDR2 is SYGVQD (reference sequence). CDR3 bases: TGCGCCAGCAGGCCGGGACAGGGGACTGAAGCTTTCTTT. Its translation: CASRPGQGTEAFF.

V usage is TRBV9 and J usage is TRBJ2-5; tentatively, D is TRBD2 (6 bases). From germline, CDR1 is SGDLS and CDR2 YYNGEE. V was cut by 3 bases and J by 2 bases, with 14 bases left in between. The CDR3 sequence is 15 residues long. CDR3 nucleotides: TGTGCCAGCAGCGAGGGTCGGGGAGGTCAAGAGACCCAGTACTTC. Translated: CASSEGRGGQETQYF. The full variable domain, completed using reference TRBV9 and TRBJ2-5, is DSGVTQTPKHLITATGQRVTLRCSPRSGDLSVYWYQQSLDQGLQFLIQYYNGEERAKGNILERFSAQQFPDLHSELNLSSLELGDSALYFCASSEGRGGQETQYFGPGTRLLVL.

The chain uses TRBV18 and TRBJ2-1; TRBD2 matches at 7 bases. This CDR3 has 15 residues. Trimming took 0 bases from V and 3 from J; bases not matched to a gene: 2. Germline CDR1 and CDR2: KGHSH and LQKENI. For the CDR3, the DNA is TGTGCCAGCTCACCACCCGGGACTAACTACAATGAGCAGTTCTTC. Its translation is CASSPPGTNYNEQFF.

The chain couples TRBV9 to TRBJ2-7; 11 bases map to TRBD2. The V gene end was trimmed by 4 bases and the J gene end by 1 base; junction bases not matched to a gene: 10. This CDR3 is built from 17 residues. Germline-derived CDR1 and CDR2 are SGDLS and YYNGEE. In nucleotides, the CDR3 is TGTGCCAGCAGCCCCGATATAGCGGGAGGGCCTTCCTACGAGCAGTACTTC. It yields the protein CASSPDIAGGPSYEQYF.

The chain recombines TRBV4-1 with TRBJ2-2; 7 nucleotides line up with TRBD1. V dropped 5 bases and J dropped 2; count of bases not matched to a gene: 8. The germline V gene encodes CDR1 MGHRA and CDR2 YSYEKL. The CDR3 covers 16 residues. CDR3: CASSSQGLANTGELFF. The CDR3 nucleotides read TGCGCCAGCAGCTCACAGGGGCTCGCAAACACCGGGGAGCTGTTTTTT.

The chain uses TRBV7-9 and TRBJ1-1; unclear D gene. V dropped 2 bases and J dropped 1 base, with 5 bases sitting between them. The CDR3 sequence is 13 residues long. From germline, CDR1 is SEHNR and CDR2 FQNEAQ (reference sequence). CDR3 bases: TGTGCCAGCAGCTTACGCAGGAACACTGAAGCTTTCTTT. This sequence encodes CASSLRRNTEAFF.

The rearrangement links TRBV7-8 to TRBJ1-4, with unresolved D. In germline, CDR1 is SGHVS, CDR2 FQNEAQ. The CDR3 totals 15 residues. Trimming left V 5 bases short and J 0 bases short, with 10 bases between. The CDR3 DNA reads as TGTGCCAGCAGCCCGGTTCCTACAACTAATGAAAAACTGTTTTTT. Amino acids: CASSPVPTTNEKLFF.

The V call is TRBV11-2, the J call TRBJ2-7, with a tentative D call TRBD2 (6 bases). CDR1 and CDR2 (germline): SGHAT, FQNNGV. Trimming removed 3 bases at V and 4 bases at J, with 10 bases between. The length of the CDR3 is 13 residues. In DNA, the CDR3 is TGTGCCAGCAGCTTTGGGACTTCTTACGAGCAGTACTTC. Encoded protein: CASSFGTSYEQYF.

The chain joins TRBV9 to TRBJ2-7; no clear D gene. Germline CDR1 and CDR2: SGDLS and YYNGEE. Between the trimmed V and J ends, which lost 4 bases and 4 bases, there was a span of 15 bases. The CDR3 covers 14 residues. This chain's CDR3 is CASSPHDMLYEQYF. In nucleotides, the CDR3 is TGTGCCAGCAGCCCTCATGACATGTTGTACGAGCAGTACTTC.